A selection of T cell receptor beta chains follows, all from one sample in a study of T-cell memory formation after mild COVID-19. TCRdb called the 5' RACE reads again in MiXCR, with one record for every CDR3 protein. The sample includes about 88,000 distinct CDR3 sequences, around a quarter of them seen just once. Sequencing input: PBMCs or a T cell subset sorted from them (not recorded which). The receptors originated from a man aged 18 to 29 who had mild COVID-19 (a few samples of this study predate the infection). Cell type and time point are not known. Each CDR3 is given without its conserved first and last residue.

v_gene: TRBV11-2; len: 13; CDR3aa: ASSLAAGGGNIQY
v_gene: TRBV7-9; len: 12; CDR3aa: ASSRQESNEKLF
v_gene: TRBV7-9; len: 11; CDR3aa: ASHGGHGEKLF
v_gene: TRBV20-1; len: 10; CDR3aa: RGLGVYNEQF
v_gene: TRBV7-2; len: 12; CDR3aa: ASSLRSQNTEAF
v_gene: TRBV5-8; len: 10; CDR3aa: ASSVSGHTQY
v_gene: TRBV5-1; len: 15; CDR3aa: ASSWPPAGASTDTQY
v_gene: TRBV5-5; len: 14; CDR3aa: ASSQFPDRGFEKLF
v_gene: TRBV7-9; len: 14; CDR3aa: ASSRTSGGAADEQF
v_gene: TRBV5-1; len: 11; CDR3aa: ASRVIPGTEAF
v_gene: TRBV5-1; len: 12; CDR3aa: ASSWDSIDTEAF
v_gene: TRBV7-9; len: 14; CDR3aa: ASSPRGRGGADTQY
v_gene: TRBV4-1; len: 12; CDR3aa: ASSEGTGGFEQF
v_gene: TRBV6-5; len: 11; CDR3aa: ASSIQAQETQY
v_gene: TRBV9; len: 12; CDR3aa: ASSSDRVTDTQY
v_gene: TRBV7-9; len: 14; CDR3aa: ASSPPRVGPQETQY
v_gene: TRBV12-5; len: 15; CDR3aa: ASGQLAGGINEESQY
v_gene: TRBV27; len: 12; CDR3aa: ASSFGQDNQPQH
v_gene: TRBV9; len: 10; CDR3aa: ASSVGDGEQF
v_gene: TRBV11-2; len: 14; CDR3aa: ASSLVLRGGTDTQY
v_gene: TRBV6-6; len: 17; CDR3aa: ASSYPRLAGGQYQETQY
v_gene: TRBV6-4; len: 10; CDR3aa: ASSDSAGEAF
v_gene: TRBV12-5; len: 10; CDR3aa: ASGLTTDTQY
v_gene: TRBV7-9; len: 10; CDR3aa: ASSSAGQTQY
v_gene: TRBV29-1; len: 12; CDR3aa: SADRTSEFVEQF
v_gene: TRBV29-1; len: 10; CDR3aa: SVPGQTWEQF
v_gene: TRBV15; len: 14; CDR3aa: ATSTGGWLRRDTQY
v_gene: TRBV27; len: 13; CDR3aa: ASSLTTGGVYGYT
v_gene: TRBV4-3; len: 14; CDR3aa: ASSQVGDRANSPLH
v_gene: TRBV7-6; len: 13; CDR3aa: ASSPGPPALYEQY
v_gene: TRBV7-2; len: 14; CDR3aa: ASSSPERSSYNEQF
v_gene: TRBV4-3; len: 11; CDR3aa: ASSQETGSGYT
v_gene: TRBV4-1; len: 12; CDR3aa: ASSQRAGTGELF
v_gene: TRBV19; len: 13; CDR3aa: ASSSRTGRVSGYT
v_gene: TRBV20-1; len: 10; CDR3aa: SARGQDAEAF
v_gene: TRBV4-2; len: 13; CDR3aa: ASSHPGQANSPLH
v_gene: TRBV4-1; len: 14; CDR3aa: ASSQAGAGAQETQY
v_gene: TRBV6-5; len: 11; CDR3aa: ASRTTSTDTQY
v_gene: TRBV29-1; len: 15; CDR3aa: SVGVGLGGRRPYGYT
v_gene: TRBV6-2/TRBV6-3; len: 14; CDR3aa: ASSYSLEREYNEQF
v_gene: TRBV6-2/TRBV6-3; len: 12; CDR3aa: ASSRVRGTDTQY
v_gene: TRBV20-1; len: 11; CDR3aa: SAGWGSTDTQY
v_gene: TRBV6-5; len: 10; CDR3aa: ASSPGGQEQY
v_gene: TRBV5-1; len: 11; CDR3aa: ASSLAWGTEAF
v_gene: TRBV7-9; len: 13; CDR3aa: ASSLDSSYAYEQY
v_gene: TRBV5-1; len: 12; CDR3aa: ASSQAQGNYGYT